A selection of T cell receptor beta chains follows, all from one sample in a study of technical replicates of blood from a few donors. The protocol was immunoSEQ multiplex PCR, while the TCRdb copy is restricted to in-frame clones and leaves out a portion. The profile shows 65,000 to 95,000 clones, 95% to 98% of them singletons. The sequencing sample was made of T cells isolated from PBMCs. The receptors were sampled from a human donor in good health. Both conserved end residues are part of each CDR3. D genes are given only for firm matches. For some rows the clone size is stated as once, few or many, or as a class when expanded; others skip it.

>.|TRBD2|TRBV7-9|TRBJ2-7
TGTGCCAGCAGCTTAGATTTCGGGAGGAACGAGCAGTACTTC
CASSLDFGRNEQYF
>.|TRBD1|TRBV6-5|TRBJ2-1
TGTGCCAGCAGTGAACAGGGGAATGAGCAGTTCTTC
CASSEQGNEQFF
>.|.|TRBV18|TRBJ2-7
TGTGCCAGCTCACCACGCGGGGACCCCTACGAGCAGTACTTC
CASSPRGDPYEQYF
>.|TRBD2|TRBV28|TRBJ2-7
TGTGCCAGCAGGGAAGCGGGAGGGCTTCGGGAGCAGTACTTC
CASREAGGLREQYF
>.|.|TRBV4-1|TRBJ2-7
TGCGCCAGCAGCCACTCACAAAACTACGAGCAGTACTTC
CASSHSQNYEQYF
>.|.|TRBV9|TRBJ2-2
TGTGCCAGCAGCGTGAGCGGTGGGACATCCAACACCGGGGAGCTGTTTTTT
CASSVSGGTSNTGELFF
>.|TRBD2|TRBV19|TRBJ2-3
TGTGCCGGGAAACTAGCGGGAGAAGATACGCAGTATTTT
CAGKLAGEDTQYF
>.|.|TRBV7-2|TRBJ2-1
TGTGCCAGCAGCTTAGATCAGGGTTATCGGGAGCCGGCGTTAAATGAGCAGTTCTTC
CASSLDQGYREPALNEQFF
>.|.|TRBV7-9|TRBJ1-1
TGTGCCAGCAGCTCCCTACCGGGGTGGAGGGGAGCGAACACTGAAGCTTTCTTT
CASSSLPGWRGANTEAFF
>once|TRBD1|TRBV4-1|TRBJ2-7
TGCGCCAGCAGCCCTTCCTCCGGGACAGGCTACGAGCAGTACTTC
CASSPSSGTGYEQYF
>.|.|TRBV19|TRBJ1-1
TGTGCCACCCAAGATGGGGGACTTAACACTGAAGCTTTCTTT
CATQDGGLNTEAFF
>.|.|TRBV4-1|TRBJ2-1
TGCGCCAGCAGCCAAGAGGCAGGCTATGAGCAGTTCTTC
CASSQEAGYEQFF
>.|TRBD2|TRBV5-1|TRBJ2-3
TGCGCCAGCAGCGGGGGACTAGCGGCAGGCACAGATACGCAGTATTTT
CASSGGLAAGTDTQYF
>.|.|TRBV11-3|TRBJ2-3
TGTGCCAGCAGCGGATTGGCTGGGGAGGATACGCAGTATTTT
CASSGLAGEDTQYF
>.|.|TRBV11-2|TRBJ2-3
TGTGCCAGCAGCTTCGGGGTATGGCAAGATACGCAGTATTTT
CASSFGVWQDTQYF
>.|.|TRBV2|TRBJ2-3
TGTGCCGAAAGGAGGCAAACCACAGATACGCAGTATTTT
CAERRQTTDTQYF
>few|.|TRBV6-5|TRBJ2-1
TGTGCCAGCAGTTACTCGAGTGAGCAGTTCTTC
CASSYSSEQFF
>.|.|TRBV18|TRBJ1-1
TGTGCCAGCTCACCAGAGATGTTGAACACTGAAGCTTTCTTT
CASSPEMLNTEAFF